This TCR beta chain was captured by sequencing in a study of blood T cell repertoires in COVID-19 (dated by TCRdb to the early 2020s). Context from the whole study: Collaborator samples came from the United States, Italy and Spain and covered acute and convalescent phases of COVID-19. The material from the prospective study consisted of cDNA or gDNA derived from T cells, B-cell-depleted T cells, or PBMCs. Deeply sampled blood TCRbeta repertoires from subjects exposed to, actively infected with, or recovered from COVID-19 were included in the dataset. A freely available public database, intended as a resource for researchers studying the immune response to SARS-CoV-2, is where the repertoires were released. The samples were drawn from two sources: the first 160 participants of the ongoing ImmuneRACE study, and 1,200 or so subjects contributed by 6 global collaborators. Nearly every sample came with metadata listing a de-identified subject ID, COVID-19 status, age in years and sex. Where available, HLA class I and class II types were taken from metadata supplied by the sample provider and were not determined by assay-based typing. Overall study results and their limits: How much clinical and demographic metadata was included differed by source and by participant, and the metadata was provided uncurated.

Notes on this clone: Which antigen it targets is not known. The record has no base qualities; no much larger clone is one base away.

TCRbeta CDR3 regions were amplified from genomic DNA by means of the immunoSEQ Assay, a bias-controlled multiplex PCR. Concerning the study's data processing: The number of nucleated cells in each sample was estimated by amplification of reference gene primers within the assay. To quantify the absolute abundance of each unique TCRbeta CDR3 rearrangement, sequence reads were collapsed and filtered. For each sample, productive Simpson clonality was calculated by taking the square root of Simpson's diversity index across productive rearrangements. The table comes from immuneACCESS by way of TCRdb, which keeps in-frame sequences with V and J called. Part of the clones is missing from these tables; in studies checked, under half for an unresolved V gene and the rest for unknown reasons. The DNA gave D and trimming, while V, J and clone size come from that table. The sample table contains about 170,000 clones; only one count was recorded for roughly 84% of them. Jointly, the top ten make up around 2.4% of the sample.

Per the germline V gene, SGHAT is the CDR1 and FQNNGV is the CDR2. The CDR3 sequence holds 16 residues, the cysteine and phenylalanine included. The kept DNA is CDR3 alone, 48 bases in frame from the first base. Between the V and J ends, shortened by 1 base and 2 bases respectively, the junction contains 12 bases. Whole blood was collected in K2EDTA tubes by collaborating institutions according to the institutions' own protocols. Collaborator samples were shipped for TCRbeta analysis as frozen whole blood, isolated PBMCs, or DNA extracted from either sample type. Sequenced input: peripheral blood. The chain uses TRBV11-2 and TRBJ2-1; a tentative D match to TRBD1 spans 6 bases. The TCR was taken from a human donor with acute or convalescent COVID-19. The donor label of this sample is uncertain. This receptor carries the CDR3 CASSLGGPPPYNEQFF. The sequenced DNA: TGTGCCAGCAGCTTAGGGGGGCCGCCCCCCTACAATGAGCAGTTCTTC.